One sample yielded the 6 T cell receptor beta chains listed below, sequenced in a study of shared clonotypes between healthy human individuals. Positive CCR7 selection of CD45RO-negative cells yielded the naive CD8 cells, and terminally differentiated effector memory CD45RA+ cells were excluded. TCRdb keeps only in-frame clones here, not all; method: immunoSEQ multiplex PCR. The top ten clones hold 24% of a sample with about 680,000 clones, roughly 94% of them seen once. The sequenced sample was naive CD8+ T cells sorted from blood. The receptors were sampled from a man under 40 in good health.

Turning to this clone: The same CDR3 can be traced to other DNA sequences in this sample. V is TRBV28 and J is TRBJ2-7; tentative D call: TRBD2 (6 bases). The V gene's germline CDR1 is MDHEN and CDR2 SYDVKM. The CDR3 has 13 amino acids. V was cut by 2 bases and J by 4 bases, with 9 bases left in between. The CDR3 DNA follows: TGTGCCAGCAGTTTAACTAGCTCGTACGAGCAGTACTTC. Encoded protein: CASSLTSSYEQYF. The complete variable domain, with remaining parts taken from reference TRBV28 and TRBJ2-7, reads DVKVTQSSRYLVKRTGEKVFLECVQDMDHENMFWYRQDPGLGLRLIYFSYDVKMKEKGDIPEGYSVSREKKERFSLILESASTNQTSMYLCASSLTSSYEQYFGPGTRLTVT.

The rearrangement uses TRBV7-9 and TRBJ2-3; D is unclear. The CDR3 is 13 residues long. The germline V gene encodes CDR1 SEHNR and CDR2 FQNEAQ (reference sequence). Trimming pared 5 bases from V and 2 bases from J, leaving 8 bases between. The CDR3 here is CASSDSHTDTQYF. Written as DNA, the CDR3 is TGTGCCAGCAGCGATTCGCACACAGATACGCAGTATTTT.

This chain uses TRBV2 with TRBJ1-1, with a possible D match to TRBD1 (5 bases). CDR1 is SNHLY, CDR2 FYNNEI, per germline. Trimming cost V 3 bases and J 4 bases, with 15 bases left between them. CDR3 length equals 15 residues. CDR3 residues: CASSEGTGSGTEAFF. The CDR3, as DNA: TGTGCCAGCAGTGAGGGTACAGGCTCGGGCACTGAAGCTTTCTTT.

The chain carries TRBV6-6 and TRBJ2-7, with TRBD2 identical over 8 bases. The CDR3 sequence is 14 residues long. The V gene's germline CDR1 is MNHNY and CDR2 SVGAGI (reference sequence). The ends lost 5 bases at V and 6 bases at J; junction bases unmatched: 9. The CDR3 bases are TGTGCCAGCAGTACCCCGGGGGGGCGCCGCGAGCAGTACTTC. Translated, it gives CASSTPGGRREQYF.

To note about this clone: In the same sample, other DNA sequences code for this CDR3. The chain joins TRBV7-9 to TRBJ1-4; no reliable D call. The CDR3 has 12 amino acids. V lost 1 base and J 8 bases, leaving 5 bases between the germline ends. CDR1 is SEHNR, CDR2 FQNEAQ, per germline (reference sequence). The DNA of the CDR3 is TGTGCCAGCAGCTTAGGGGGAGAAAAACTGTTTTTT. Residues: CASSLGGEKLFF.

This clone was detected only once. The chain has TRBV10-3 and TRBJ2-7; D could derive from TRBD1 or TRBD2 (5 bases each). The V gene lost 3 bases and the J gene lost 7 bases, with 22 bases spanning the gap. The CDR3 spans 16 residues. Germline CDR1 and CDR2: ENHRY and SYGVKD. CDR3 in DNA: TGTGCCATCAGTGAACCTTTCCGGGACCCCGAGGAAGAGCAGTACTTC. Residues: CAISEPFRDPEEEQYF.